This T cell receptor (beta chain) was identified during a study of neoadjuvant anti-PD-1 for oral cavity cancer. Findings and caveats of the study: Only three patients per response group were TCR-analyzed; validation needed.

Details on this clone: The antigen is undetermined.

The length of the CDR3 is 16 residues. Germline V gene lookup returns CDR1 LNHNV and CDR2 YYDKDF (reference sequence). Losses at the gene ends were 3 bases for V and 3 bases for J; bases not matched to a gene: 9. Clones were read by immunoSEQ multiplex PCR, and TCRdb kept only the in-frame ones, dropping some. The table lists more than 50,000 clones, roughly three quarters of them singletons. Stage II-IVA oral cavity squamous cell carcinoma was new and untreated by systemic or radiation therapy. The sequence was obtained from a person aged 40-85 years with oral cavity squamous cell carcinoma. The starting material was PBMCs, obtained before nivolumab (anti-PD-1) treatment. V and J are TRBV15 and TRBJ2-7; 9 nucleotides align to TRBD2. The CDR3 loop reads CATSRGNSGGDYEQYF. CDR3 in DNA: TGTGCCACCAGCAGGGGTAATAGCGGGGGAGACTACGAGCAGTACTTC.